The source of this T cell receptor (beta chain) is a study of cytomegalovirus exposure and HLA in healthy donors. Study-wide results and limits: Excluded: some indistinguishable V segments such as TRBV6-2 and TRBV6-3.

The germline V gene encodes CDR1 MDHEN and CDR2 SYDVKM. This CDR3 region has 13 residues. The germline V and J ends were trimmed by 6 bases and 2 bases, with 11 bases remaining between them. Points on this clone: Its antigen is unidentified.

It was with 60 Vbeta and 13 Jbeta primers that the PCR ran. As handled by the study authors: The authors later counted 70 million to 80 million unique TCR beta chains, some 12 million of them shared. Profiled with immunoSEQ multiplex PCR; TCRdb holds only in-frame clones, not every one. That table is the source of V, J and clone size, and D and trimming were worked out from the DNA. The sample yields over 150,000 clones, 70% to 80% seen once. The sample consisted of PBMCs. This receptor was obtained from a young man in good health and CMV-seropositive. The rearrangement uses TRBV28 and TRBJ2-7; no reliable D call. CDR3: CASSPSGPYEQYF. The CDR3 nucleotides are TGTGCCAGCAGCCCCTCGGGTCCCTACGAGCAGTACTTC.